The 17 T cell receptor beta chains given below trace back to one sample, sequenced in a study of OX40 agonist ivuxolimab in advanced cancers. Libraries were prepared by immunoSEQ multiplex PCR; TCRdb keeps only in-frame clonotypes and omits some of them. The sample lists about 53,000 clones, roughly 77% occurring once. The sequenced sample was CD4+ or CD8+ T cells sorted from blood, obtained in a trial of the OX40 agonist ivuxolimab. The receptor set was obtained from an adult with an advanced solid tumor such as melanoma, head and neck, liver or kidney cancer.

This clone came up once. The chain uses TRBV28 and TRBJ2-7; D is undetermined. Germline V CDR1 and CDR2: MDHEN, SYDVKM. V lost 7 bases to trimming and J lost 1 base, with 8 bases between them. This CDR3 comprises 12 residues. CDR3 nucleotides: TGTGCCAGCAACCAGCAGTCCTACGAGCAGTACTTC. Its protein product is CASNQQSYEQYF. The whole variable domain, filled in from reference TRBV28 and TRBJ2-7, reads DVKVTQSSRYLVKRTGEKVFLECVQDMDHENMFWYRQDPGLGLRLIYFSYDVKMKEKGDIPEGYSVSREKKERFSLILESASTNQTSMYLCASNQQSYEQYFGPGTRLTVT.

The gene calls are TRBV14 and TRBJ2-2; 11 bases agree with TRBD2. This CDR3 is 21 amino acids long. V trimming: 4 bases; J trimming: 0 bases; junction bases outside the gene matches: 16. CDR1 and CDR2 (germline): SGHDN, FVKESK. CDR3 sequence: CASSPLKGRTSGPSNTGELFF. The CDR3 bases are TGTGCCAGCAGCCCATTAAAGGGAAGGACTAGCGGGCCCTCGAACACCGGGGAGCTGTTTTTT.

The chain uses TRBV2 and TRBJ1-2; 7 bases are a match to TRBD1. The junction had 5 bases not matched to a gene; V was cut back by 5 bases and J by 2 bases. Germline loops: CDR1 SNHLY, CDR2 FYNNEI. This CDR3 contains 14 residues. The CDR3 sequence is CASSLTGTNYGYTF. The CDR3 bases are TGTGCCAGCAGTCTGACAGGGACCAACTATGGCTACACCTTC. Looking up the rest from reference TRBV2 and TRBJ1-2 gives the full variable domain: EPEVTQTPSHQVTQMGQEVILRCVPISNHLYFYWYRQILGQKVEFLVSFYNNEISEKSEIFDDQFSVERPDGSNFTLKIRSTKLEDSAMYFCASSLTGTNYGYTFGSGTRLTVV.

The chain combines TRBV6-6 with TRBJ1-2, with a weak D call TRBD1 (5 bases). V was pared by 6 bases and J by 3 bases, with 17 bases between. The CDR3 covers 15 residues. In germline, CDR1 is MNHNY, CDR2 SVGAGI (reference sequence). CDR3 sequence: CASSIGGAGDYGYTF. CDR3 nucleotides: TGTGCCAGCAGCATTGGTGGGGCTGGCGACTATGGCTACACCTTC.

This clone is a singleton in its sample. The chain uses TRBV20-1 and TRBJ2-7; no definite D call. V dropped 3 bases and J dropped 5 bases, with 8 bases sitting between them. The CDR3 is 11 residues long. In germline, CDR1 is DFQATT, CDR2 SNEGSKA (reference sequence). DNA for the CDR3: TGCAGTGCTAGCCCCCAAAACGAGCAGTACTTC. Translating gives CSASPQNEQYF.

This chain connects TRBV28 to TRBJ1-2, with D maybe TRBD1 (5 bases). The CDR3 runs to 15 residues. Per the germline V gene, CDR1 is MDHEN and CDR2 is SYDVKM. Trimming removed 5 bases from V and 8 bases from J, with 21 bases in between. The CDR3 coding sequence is TGTGCCAGCAGTCTCCCCGGGGCTTTCGACAGCGGCTACACCTTC. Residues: CASSLPGAFDSGYTF.

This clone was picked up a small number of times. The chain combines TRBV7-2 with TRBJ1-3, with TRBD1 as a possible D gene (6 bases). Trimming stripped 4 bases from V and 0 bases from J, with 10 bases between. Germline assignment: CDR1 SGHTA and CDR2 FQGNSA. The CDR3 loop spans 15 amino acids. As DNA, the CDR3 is TGTGCCAGCAGCTGGTACAGGGACTCTGGAAACACCATATATTTT. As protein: CASSWYRDSGNTIYF.

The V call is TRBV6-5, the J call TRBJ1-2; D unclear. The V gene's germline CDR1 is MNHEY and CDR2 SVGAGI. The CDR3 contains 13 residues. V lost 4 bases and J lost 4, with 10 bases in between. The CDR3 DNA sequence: TGTGCCAGCAGTTCCCAGACATTCTATGGCTACACCTTC. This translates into CASSSQTFYGYTF.

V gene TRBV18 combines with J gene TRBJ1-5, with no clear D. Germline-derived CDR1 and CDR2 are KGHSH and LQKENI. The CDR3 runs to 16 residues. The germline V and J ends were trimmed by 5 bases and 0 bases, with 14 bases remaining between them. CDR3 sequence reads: CASSGSGPHSNQPQHF. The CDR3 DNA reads TGTGCCAGCTCAGGCTCGGGTCCCCATAGCAATCAGCCCCAGCATTTT.

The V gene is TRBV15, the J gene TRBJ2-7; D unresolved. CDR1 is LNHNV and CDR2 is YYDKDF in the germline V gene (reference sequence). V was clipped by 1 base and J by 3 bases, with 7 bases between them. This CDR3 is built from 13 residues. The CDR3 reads CATSRGADYEQYF. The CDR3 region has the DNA TGTGCCACCAGCAGAGGGGCGGACTACGAGCAGTACTTC.

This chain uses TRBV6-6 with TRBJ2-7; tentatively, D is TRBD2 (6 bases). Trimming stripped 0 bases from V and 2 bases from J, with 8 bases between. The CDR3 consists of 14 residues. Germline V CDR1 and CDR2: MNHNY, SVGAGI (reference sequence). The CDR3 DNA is TGTGCCAGCAGTTACTCCGCGGGAACCTACGAGCAGTACTTC. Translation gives CASSYSAGTYEQYF.

CDR3 sequence reads: CASSIAGDPTDTQYF. CDR3 in DNA: TGTGCCAGCAGCATAGCGGGGGACCCTACAGATACGCAGTATTTT. The J gene is TRBJ2-3, the V gene TRBV9, with 9 positions matching TRBD2. V shed 4 bases, J shed 3 bases, and the junction held 6 bases outside the gene matches. CDR1 and CDR2 from the germline V gene are SGDLS and YYNGEE. The CDR3 extends over 15 amino acids.

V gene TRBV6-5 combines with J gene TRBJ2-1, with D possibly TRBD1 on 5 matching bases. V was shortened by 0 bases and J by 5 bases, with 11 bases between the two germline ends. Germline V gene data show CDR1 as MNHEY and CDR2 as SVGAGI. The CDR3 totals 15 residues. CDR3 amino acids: CASSYSVRGNNEQFF. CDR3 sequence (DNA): TGTGCCAGCAGTTACTCGGTTAGGGGAAACAATGAGCAGTTCTTC.

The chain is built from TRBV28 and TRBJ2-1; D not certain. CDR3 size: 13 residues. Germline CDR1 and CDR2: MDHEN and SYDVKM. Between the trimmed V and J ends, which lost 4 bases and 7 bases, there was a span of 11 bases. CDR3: CASSSPGWNEQFF. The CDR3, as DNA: TGTGCCAGCAGTTCCCCCGGATGGAATGAGCAGTTCTTC.

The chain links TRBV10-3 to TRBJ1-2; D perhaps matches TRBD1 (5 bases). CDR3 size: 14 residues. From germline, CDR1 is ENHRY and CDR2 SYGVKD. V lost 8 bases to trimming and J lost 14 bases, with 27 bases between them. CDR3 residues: CAIPMVVPEGNFTF. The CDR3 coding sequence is TGTGCCATCCCGATGGTTGTCCCGGAGGGGAATTTTACCTTC.

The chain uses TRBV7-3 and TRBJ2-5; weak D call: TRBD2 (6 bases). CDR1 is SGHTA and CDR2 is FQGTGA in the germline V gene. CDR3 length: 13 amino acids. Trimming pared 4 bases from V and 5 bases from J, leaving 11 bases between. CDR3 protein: CASSSTRDETQYF. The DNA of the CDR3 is TGTGCCAGCAGCTCGACTAGAGATGAGACCCAGTACTTC.

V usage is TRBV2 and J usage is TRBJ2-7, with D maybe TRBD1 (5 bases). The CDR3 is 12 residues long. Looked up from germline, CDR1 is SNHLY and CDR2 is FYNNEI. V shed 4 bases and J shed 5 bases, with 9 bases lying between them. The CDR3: CASSGDRNEQYF. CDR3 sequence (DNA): TGTGCCAGCAGTGGTGACAGAAACGAGCAGTACTTC.